Following are 3 T cell receptor beta chains from one sample sequenced in a study of vaccination and CD4 T cells after COVID-19 (dated by TCRdb to 2021 to 2024). The method behind the library was PCR. Sequencing instrument: Illumina iSeq 100. DNA from cultured CD4+ T cells underwent TCR sequencing with the Oncomine TCR Beta short-read assay at the Johns Hopkins FTIC core. Clones were called with MiXCR by TCRdb after fastp trimmed the public reads at Q25, and only in-frame beta chains were retained. Merged by CDR3 protein, the rows form single entries marked with the most common genes and DNA. The sample table contains about 3,100 distinct CDR3 sequences; only one count was recorded for around 80% of them. The top ten constitute 25% to 35% of the sample. The treatment or condition label of this sample denotes: roughly 10-day PBMC culture with coronavirus spike peptide pools or control peptides (ViraFEST assay).

No antigen is known for these receptors. Sequenced sample: CD4+ T cells from blood, cultured in vitro. Receptor source: a human donor who had recovered from COVID-19.

The chain has TRBV7-9 and TRBJ1-5; TRBD1 might be the D (6 bases). Germline lookup yields CDR1 SEHNR and CDR2 FQNEAQ (reference sequence). The length of the CDR3 is 15 residues. With 4 bases removed from V and 7 bases from J, the gap between germline ends came to 17 bases. The CDR3 DNA reads TGTGCCAGCAGCTCGGGGGGGGGACATACCCAGCCCCAGCATTTT. Protein sequence: CASSSGGGHTQPQHF.

The J gene is TRBJ1-5, the V gene TRBV12-3 or TRBV12-4; 11 nucleotides agree with TRBD1. The CDR3 runs to 15 residues. The junction had 5 bases not matched to a gene; V was cut back by 6 bases and J by 4 bases. The CDR3 here is CASRSGQGANQPQHF. CDR3 nucleotides: TGTGCCAGCAGGTCTGGACAGGGGGCTAATCAGCCCCAGCATTTT.

This clonotype ranks as medium-sized (0.01 to 0.1%). V is TRBV14 and J is TRBJ1-1; the D is unclear. V lost 1 base, J lost 11 bases, and 8 bases lay in between. The germline V gene has CDR1 SGHDN and CDR2 FVKESK. This CDR3 is built from 11 residues. The CDR3 DNA is TGTGCCAGCAGCCAAGTTACAGTTGCTTTCTTT. This encodes CASSQVTVAFF.